Following are 18 T cell receptor beta chains from one sample sequenced in a study of blood T cell repertoires in COVID-19. Profiling relied on immunoSEQ multiplex PCR, and the TCRdb table lists in-frame clones only, not all of them. The repertoire holds approximately 160,000 clones, with more than 75% as singletons. The sample was PBMCs or T cells enriched from blood (not recorded which). The receptors stem from a woman aged 45-60 years who had recovered from COVID-19.

The chain recombines TRBV5-4 with TRBJ2-3; D remains unclear. Trimming took off 4 bases at V and 2 bases at J, with 14 bases between the two ends. Germline V lookup: CDR1 SGHNT, CDR2 YYREEE (reference sequence). This CDR3 region has 15 residues. For the CDR3, the DNA is TGTGCCAGCAGCCCGAACGGCAGGTACACAGATACGCAGTATTTT. Residues: CASSPNGRYTDTQYF.

The J gene is TRBJ2-1, the V gene TRBV11-1, with D possibly being TRBD1 (5 bases). The germline V gene has CDR1 SGHAT and CDR2 FQDESV (reference sequence). V was trimmed by 5 bases and J by 7 bases, leaving 21 bases between them. The CDR3 covers 16 residues. This CDR3 reads CASSKTAGSIGNEQFF. DNA of the CDR3: TGTGCCAGCAGCAAGACAGCAGGAAGTATTGGGAATGAGCAGTTCTTC. Full variable domain (rest looked up from reference TRBV11-1 and TRBJ2-1): EAEVAQSPRYKITEKSQAVAFWCDPISGHATLYWYRQILGQGPELLVQFQDESVVDDSQLPKDRFSAERLKGVDSTLKIQPAELGDSAMYLCASSKTAGSIGNEQFFGPGTRLTVL.

The chain is built from TRBV11-2 and TRBJ2-1, with a possible D match to TRBD2 (6 bases). This CDR3 region has 13 residues. The V gene lost 4 bases and the J gene lost 14 bases, with 18 bases spanning the gap. The V gene's germline CDR1 is SGHAT and CDR2 FQNNGV. CDR3 nucleotides: TGTGCCAGCAGCTCCCCGGGACTCCACGTTAAGTTCTTC. Its translation is CASSSPGLHVKFF.

CDR3 in amino acids: CASSHQRDYEQYF. The CDR3 DNA follows: TGCGCCAGCAGCCACCAGCGAGACTACGAGCAGTACTTC. The rearrangement joins TRBV4-3 to TRBJ2-7, with D hard to call. This CDR3 comprises 13 residues. CDR1 LGHNA and CDR2 YSLEER come from the germline V gene. The germline V and J ends were trimmed by 3 bases and 3 bases, with 9 bases remaining between them.

This clone was recorded a few times. J is TRBJ1-2 and V is TRBV7-9; no reliable D call. Germline loops: CDR1 SEHNR, CDR2 FQNEAQ (reference sequence). The CDR3 is 12 amino acids. V was cut by 2 bases and J by 3 bases, with 4 bases left in between. For the CDR3, the DNA is TGTGCCAGCAGCTTAATCGACTATGGCTACACCTTC. As protein: CASSLIDYGYTF.

The rearrangement joins TRBV6-5 to TRBJ1-2; TRBD1 is a possible D gene (6 bases). There are 11 residues in the CDR3. Germline CDR1 and CDR2: MNHEY and SVGAGI. Trimming removed 7 bases at V and 8 bases at J, with 11 bases between. CDR3 protein: CASTGQSGYTF. CDR3 bases: TGTGCCAGCACCGGACAGTCGGGCTACACCTTC.

The V call is TRBV4-2, the J call TRBJ1-5, with TRBD1 as a possible D gene (5 bases). V was pared by 3 bases and J by 0 bases, with 9 bases between. The CDR3 has 15 amino acids. Per the germline V gene, CDR1 is LGHNA and CDR2 is YNFKEQ. The CDR3 DNA reads TGTGCCAGCAGCCAGACAGCCGATAGCAATCAGCCCCAGCATTTT. Its protein product is CASSQTADSNQPQHF.

The sample holds one count of this clone. The chain combines TRBV30 with TRBJ1-1; 7 bases are shared with TRBD1. The germline V gene has CDR1 GTSNPN and CDR2 SVGIG (reference sequence). J gave up 2 bases and V 4 bases, and 10 bases lay outside the gene matches. The CDR3 totals 15 residues. Here the CDR3 reads CAWTRQGKGNTEAFF. The CDR3 coding sequence is TGTGCCTGGACTAGACAGGGTAAGGGAAACACTGAAGCTTTCTTT.

This chain connects TRBV19 to TRBJ2-1, with a possible D match to TRBD2 (6 bases). Germline CDR1 and CDR2: LNHDA and SQIVND (reference sequence). The CDR3 length is 16 residues. V was clipped by 8 bases and J by 4 bases, with 21 bases between them. The CDR3 sequence is CASGEEVKGFYNEQFF. CDR3 nucleotide sequence: TGTGCCAGTGGGGAGGAGGTTAAAGGGTTTTACAATGAGCAGTTCTTC.

The chain has TRBV27 and TRBJ1-2; D is possibly TRBD1 (6 bases). From germline, CDR1 is MNHEY and CDR2 SMNVEV (reference sequence). This CDR3 contains 17 residues. V gave up 1 base and J gave up 4 bases, with 19 bases separating them. The CDR3 DNA reads as TGTGCCAGCAGTTTATATTCGGCCGGGGGGACATCCTATGGCTACACCTTC. This sequence encodes CASSLYSAGGTSYGYTF.

V is TRBV11-2 and J is TRBJ1-5; D unclear. The CDR3 extends over 13 amino acids. V dropped 2 bases and J dropped 2 bases, with 4 bases sitting between them. Germline lookup yields CDR1 SGHAT and CDR2 FQNNGV. The CDR3 sequence: CASSLQGNQPQHF. The CDR3 DNA is TGTGCCAGCAGCTTACAGGGCAATCAGCCCCAGCATTTT.

J is TRBJ2-1 and V is TRBV24-1, with 9 bases aligning to TRBD1. The junction had 3 bases not matched to a gene; V was cut back by 3 bases and J by 4 bases. Germline CDR1 and CDR2: KGHDR and SFDVKD. CDR3 size: 15 residues. CDR3 sequence (DNA): TGTGCCACCAGTGATACAGGGGGCCCTTACAATGAGCAGTTCTTC. The encoded protein is CATSDTGGPYNEQFF.

A note on this clone: A junction end diverges from the germline sequence, so it may reflect a read error. The V gene is TRBV7-2, the J gene TRBJ1-1; D remains ambiguous. Germline V lookup: CDR1 SGHTA, CDR2 FQGNSA. This CDR3 is built from 12 residues. The CDR3 reads CASSFITAMFVF. CDR3 coding DNA: TGTGCCAGCAGCTTTATTACTGCGATGTTCGTCTTT.

The sample holds a few counts of this clone. The chain is built from TRBV30 and TRBJ1-1; D might be TRBD1 (5 bases). V was cut by 1 base and J by 4 bases, with 16 bases left in between. From germline, CDR1 is GTSNPN and CDR2 SVGIG (reference sequence). This CDR3 is 15 amino acids long. CDR3 coding DNA: TGTGCCTGGAGTGCGGTTATGGGGGGGAGCACTGAAGCTTTCTTT. Translating gives CAWSAVMGGSTEAFF.

This rearrangement joins TRBV9 to TRBJ2-1; weak D call: TRBD2 (5 bases). The CDR3 spans 14 residues. CDR1 is SGDLS and CDR2 is YYNGEE in the germline V gene. Trimming pared 0 bases from V and 7 bases from J, leaving 11 bases between. DNA for the CDR3: TGTGCCAGCAGCGTAGTAGGGTCGGGGAATGAGCAGTTCTTC. Amino acids: CASSVVGSGNEQFF.

The gene calls are TRBV2 and TRBJ2-5; 7 nucleotides line up with TRBD2. Germline V CDR1 and CDR2: SNHLY, FYNNEI. Trimming cost V 8 bases and J 4 bases; bases outside gene matches: 10. The CDR3 consists of 14 residues. The CDR3 DNA sequence: TGTGCCAGCGGGGGGGAGAGGTTGGGAGAGACCCAGTACTTC. It is translated as CASGGERLGETQYF.

The J gene is TRBJ1-5, the V gene TRBV5-6; weak D call: TRBD1 (5 bases). Trimming removed 2 bases from V and 7 bases from J, with 7 bases in between. Per germline, CDR1 SGHDT and CDR2 YYEEEE. The CDR3 is 12 residues long. The CDR3 loop reads CASSFGQQPQHF. The CDR3 nucleotides are TGTGCCAGCAGCTTTGGACAACAGCCCCAGCATTTT. The variable domain in full, completed from reference TRBV5-6 and TRBJ1-5, reads DAGVTQSPTHLIKTRGQQVTLRCSPKSGHDTVSWYQQALGQGPQFIFQYYEEEERQRGNFPDRFSGHQFPNYSSELNVNALLLGDSALYLCASSFGQQPQHFGDGTRLSIL.

This clone was recorded only once. The rearrangement joins TRBV10-1 to TRBJ2-3, with 9 positions matching TRBD1. V lost 3 bases, J lost 2 bases, and 9 bases stayed unmatched. CDR3 length: 17 residues. Germline loops: CDR1 WNHNN, CDR2 SYGVQD (reference sequence). The CDR3 DNA reads as TGCGCCAGCAGTGACCTCCCGCGGACAGGGGCCACAGATACGCAGTATTTT. Amino acids: CASSDLPRTGATDTQYF.